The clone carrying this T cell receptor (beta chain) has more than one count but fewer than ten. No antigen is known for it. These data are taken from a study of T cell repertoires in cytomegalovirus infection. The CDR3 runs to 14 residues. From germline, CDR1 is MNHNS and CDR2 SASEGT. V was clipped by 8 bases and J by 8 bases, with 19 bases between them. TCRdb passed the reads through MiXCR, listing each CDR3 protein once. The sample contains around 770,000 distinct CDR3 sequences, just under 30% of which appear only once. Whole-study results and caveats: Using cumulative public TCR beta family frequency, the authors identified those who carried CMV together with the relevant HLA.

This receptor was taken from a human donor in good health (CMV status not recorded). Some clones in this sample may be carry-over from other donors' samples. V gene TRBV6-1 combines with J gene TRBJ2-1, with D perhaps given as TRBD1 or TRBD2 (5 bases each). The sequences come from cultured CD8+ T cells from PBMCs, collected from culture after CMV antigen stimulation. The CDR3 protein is CASRSDIRRDEQFF. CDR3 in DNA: TGTGCCAGCCGCTCGGACATAAGGCGGGATGAGCAGTTCTTC.